The rows below give T cell receptor beta chains drawn from one sample of a study of OX40 agonist ivuxolimab in advanced cancers. Libraries were prepared by immunoSEQ multiplex PCR; TCRdb keeps only in-frame clonotypes and omits some of them. This table holds approximately 43,000 clones, roughly 80% found once. The specimen comprised CD4+ or CD8+ T cells sorted from blood, sampled in a trial of the OX40 agonist ivuxolimab. These receptors originate from an adult with an advanced solid tumor such as melanoma, head and neck, liver or kidney cancer. CDR3s include the opening cysteine and the closing phenylalanine or tryptophan. Each record gives: J gene, V gene, clone size, CDR3 protein. Not every row has a clone size; where given, it reads once, few, many or a size class.

J gene: TRBJ1-1; V gene: TRBV19; clone size: .; CDR3 protein: CASTGTPTFEAFF
J gene: TRBJ1-2; V gene: TRBV19; clone size: .; CDR3 protein: CASSTAQGVGYGYTF
J gene: TRBJ2-7; V gene: TRBV28; clone size: .; CDR3 protein: CASSPWSSGSHEQYF
J gene: TRBJ2-3; V gene: TRBV11-1; clone size: .; CDR3 protein: CASRSRALTDTQYF
J gene: TRBJ1-1; V gene: TRBV27; clone size: .; CDR3 protein: CASSNLSGRKNTEAFF
J gene: TRBJ1-5; V gene: TRBV19; clone size: .; CDR3 protein: CATASRTGNPRNQPQHF
J gene: TRBJ2-5; V gene: TRBV21-1; clone size: .; CDR3 protein: CASSKEAGGPWWQETQYF
J gene: TRBJ2-1; V gene: TRBV11-2; clone size: .; CDR3 protein: CASSLDPGGVIGEQFF
J gene: TRBJ2-7; V gene: TRBV6-6; clone size: .; CDR3 protein: CASSYRLQREQYF
J gene: TRBJ1-2; V gene: TRBV6-5; clone size: .; CDR3 protein: CASSYKGNGYTF
J gene: TRBJ1-5; V gene: TRBV28; clone size: medium-sized; CDR3 protein: CASSHPWDRGNIQPQHF
J gene: TRBJ2-2; V gene: TRBV29-1; clone size: .; CDR3 protein: CSVAGGSSNTGELFF
J gene: TRBJ1-1; V gene: TRBV29-1; clone size: few; CDR3 protein: CSVDTEAFF